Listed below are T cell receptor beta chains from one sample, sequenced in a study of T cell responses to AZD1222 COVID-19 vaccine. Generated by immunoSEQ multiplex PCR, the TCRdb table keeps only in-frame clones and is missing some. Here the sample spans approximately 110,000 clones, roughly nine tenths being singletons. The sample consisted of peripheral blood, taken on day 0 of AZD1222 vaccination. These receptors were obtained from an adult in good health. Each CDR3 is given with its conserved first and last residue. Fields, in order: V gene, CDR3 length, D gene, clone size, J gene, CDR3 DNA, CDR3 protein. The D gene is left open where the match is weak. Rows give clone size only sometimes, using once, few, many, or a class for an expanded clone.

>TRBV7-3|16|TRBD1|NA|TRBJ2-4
TGTGCCAGCAGCTTAACGTCCCGGACAGGTGAAAACATTCAGTACTTC
CASSLTSRTGENIQYF
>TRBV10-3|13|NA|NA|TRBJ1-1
TGTGCCATCACTGGGCGGGTAGAGACTGAAGCTTTCTTT
CAITGRVETEAFF
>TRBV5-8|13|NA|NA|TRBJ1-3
TGTGCCAGCAGCGCCGGCCCTGGGAACACCATATATTTT
CASSAGPGNTIYF
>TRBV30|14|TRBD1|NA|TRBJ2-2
TGTGCCTGGAGCAAACCCGGGACAGGGGACGAGCTGTTTTTT
CAWSKPGTGDELFF
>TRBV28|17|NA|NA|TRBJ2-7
TGTGCCAGCAGTTTAATGACGGCGCAGGGGGGGTCCTACGAGCAGTACTTC
CASSLMTAQGGSYEQYF
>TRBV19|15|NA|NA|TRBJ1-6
TGTGCCAGCCTAAAAGGGTGGTCTGATAATTCACCCCTCCACTTT
CASLKGWSDNSPLHF
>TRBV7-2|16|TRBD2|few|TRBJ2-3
TGTGCCAGCAGCTTAGGACTAGCGGGGGGTTGGGATACGCAGTATTTT
CASSLGLAGGWDTQYF
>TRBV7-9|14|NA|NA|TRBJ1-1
TGTGCCAGCAGCTTCTCGTACCTGGGGACTGAAGCTTTCTTT
CASSFSYLGTEAFF
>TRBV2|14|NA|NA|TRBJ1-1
TGTGCCAGCAGTGAAGAATCTGGTCGCACTGAAGCTTTCTTT
CASSEESGRTEAFF
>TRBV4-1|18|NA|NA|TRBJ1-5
TGCGCCAGCAGCCAAGAGCCCCCCCAAGGTGGTGCGTGGCAGCCCCAGCATTTT
CASSQEPPQGGAWQPQHF
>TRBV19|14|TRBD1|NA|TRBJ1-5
TGTGCCAGTAGTAGACCACAGGGGAATCAGCCCCAGCATTTT
CASSRPQGNQPQHF
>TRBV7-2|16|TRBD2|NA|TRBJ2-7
TGTGCCAGCAGCTTATACGGGACTAGCGGGACCTACGAGCAGTACTTC
CASSLYGTSGTYEQYF
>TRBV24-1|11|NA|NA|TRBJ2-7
TGTGCCACCAGTCATGGGGGAGAGCAGTACTTC
CATSHGGEQYF
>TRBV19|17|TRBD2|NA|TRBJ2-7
TGTGCCAGTAGTCCCCAACTACCGGGACTAGCAGGCTACGAGCAGTACTTC
CASSPQLPGLAGYEQYF
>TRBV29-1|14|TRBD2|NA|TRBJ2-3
TGCAGCGGGGACCTAGCGGGGGGGTCGGATACGCAGTATTTT
CSGDLAGGSDTQYF
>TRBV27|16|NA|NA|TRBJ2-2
TGTGCCAGCAGTTTTTTTAGGAGGCCGAACACCGGGGAGCTGTTTTTT
CASSFFRRPNTGELFF
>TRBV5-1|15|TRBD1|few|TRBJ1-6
TGCGCCAGCAGCTTGCAGGGGACAGGTATTCCACCCCTCCACTTT
CASSLQGTGIPPLHF
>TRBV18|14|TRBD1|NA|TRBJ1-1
TGTGCCAGCTCACCAAACAGGGGAACAACTGAAGCTTTCTTT
CASSPNRGTTEAFF
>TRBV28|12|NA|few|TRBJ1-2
TGTGCCAGCAGTTTAAAGGGCGATGGCTACACCTTC
CASSLKGDGYTF
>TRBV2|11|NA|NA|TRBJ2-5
TGTGCCAGCAGTGTACAAGAGACCCAGTACTTC
CASSVQETQYF
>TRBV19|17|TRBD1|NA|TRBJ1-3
TGTGCCAGTACCGGTGCCACGGACAGGGAATTTGGAAACACCATATATTTT
CASTGATDREFGNTIYF
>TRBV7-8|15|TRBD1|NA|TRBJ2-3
TGTGCCAGCAGCTCGGACAGGGGTGGCACAGATACGCAGTATTTT
CASSSDRGGTDTQYF
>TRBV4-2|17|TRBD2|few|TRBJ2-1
TGTGCCAGCAGCCCAGGGGCTAGCGGGAGGGATGTGGATGAGCAGTTCTTC
CASSPGASGRDVDEQFF
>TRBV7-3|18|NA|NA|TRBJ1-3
TGTGCCAGCAGCTTATTACAAATTGGAGGAACCTCTGGAAACACCATATATTTT
CASSLLQIGGTSGNTIYF
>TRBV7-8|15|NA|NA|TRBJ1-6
TGTGCCAGCAGCTCCGGGGGAGCGTATAATTCACCCCTCCACTTT
CASSSGGAYNSPLHF
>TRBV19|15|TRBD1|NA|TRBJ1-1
TGTGCCAGTAGTATAGTCGGGACAGCGAACACTGAAGCTTTCTTT
CASSIVGTANTEAFF
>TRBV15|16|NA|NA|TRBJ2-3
TGTGCCACCAGCAGAGATCCTTCAGGTGGGGGAGATACGCAGTATTTT
CATSRDPSGGGDTQYF
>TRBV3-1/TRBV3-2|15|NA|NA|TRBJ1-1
TGTGCCAGCAGCCAGCTACAGGGAGGGGGCACTGAAGCTTTCTTT
CASSQLQGGGTEAFF
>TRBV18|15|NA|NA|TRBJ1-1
TGTGCCAGCTCCCCCTCGGATGGTTCCTGGGCTGAAGCTTTCTTT
CASSPSDGSWAEAFF
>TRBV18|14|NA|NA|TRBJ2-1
TGTGCCAGCTCACCTCTAGCCGGGATGGATGAGCAGTTCTTC
CASSPLAGMDEQFF
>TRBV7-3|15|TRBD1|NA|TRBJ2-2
TGTGCCAGCAGCGAGACAGGGAAGAACACCGGGGAGCTGTTTTTT
CASSETGKNTGELFF
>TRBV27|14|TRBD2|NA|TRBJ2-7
TGTGCCAGCAAGCGGGAGCAGATGACCTACGAGCAGTACTTC
CASKREQMTYEQYF
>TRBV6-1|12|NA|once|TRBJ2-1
TGTGCCAGCAGTGAACAGAACAATGAGCAGTTCTTC
CASSEQNNEQFF
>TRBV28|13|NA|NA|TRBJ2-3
TGTGCCAGCTGGACTTCCACACAAGATACGCAGTATTTT
CASWTSTQDTQYF
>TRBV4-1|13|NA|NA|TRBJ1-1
TGCGCCAGCAGCCAAGGACCTGACATTGAAGCTTTCTTT
CASSQGPDIEAFF
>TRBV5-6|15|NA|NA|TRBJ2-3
TGTGCCAGCAGCTTTACCGACTACCGCACAGATACGCAGTATTTT
CASSFTDYRTDTQYF
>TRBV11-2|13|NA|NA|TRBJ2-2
TGTGCCAGCAGCGCGAACACCGCCGGGGAGCTGTTTTTT
CASSANTAGELFF